Each of the 30 T cell receptor beta chains below was sequenced from the same sample in a study of blood T cell repertoires in COVID-19. Using immunoSEQ multiplex PCR, the repertoire was profiled, and TCRdb retains in-frame clones only, with some absent. This sample has 200,000 to 250,000 clones, with 70% to 85% found just once. Material: PBMCs or T cells enriched from blood (not recorded which). The receptors were gathered from a woman in her fifties or sixties who had recovered from COVID-19.

This clone was seen more than once but under ten times. The rearrangement links TRBV18 to TRBJ2-7, with 10 positions matching TRBD1. V shed 4 bases and J 5 bases; nucleotides not matched to a gene: 8. The CDR3 has 15 amino acids. Germline CDR1 is KGHSH and CDR2 is LQKENI. In DNA, the CDR3 is TGTGCCAGCTCACGCGACAGGGGGCGGTTCAACGAGCAGTACTTC. Translation gives CASSRDRGRFNEQYF.

The chain combines TRBV5-4 with TRBJ1-2; 8 nucleotides align to TRBD1. The CDR3 contains 15 residues. The J segment lost 6 bases and the V segment lost 0 bases, leaving 7 bases of the junction unmatched. Germline V gene sequence: CDR1 SGHNT, CDR2 YYREEE (reference sequence). CDR3 sequence: CASSLGDRRGHGYTF. The CDR3 region has the DNA TGTGCCAGCAGCTTGGGGGACAGGAGAGGGCATGGCTACACCTTC.

This sequence joins TRBV4-1 and TRBJ2-3, with D possibly TRBD1 on 7 matching bases. The CDR3 is 17 residues long. Deletions cut 0 bases from V and 2 bases from J, with 15 bases between. Germline values: CDR1 MGHRA, CDR2 YSYEKL. The CDR3, as DNA: TGCGCCAGCAGCCAAGAAGGACAGGCGGGACACACAGATACGCAGTATTTT. Translating it yields CASSQEGQAGHTDTQYF.

The chain carries TRBV25-1 and TRBJ1-4; 8 bases agree with TRBD1. Germline V gives CDR1 MGHDK, CDR2 SYGVNS. The CDR3 runs to 15 residues. The junction had 1 base not matched to a gene; V was cut back by 4 bases and J by 0 bases. In DNA, the CDR3 is TGTGCCAGCAGTGGGGGACAGGCAACTAATGAAAAACTGTTTTTT. Protein: CASSGGQATNEKLFF.

The chain uses TRBV10-2 and TRBJ2-1, with D perhaps TRBD1 (6 bases). Germline V gene data show CDR1 as WSHSY and CDR2 as SAAADI. Trimming removed 8 bases at V and 6 bases at J, with 20 bases between. This CDR3 is 15 amino acids long. The CDR3 coding sequence is TGCGCCAGCCGCCGTGATGGACAGCCTGGCAATGAGCAGTTCTTC. Residues: CASRRDGQPGNEQFF.

CDR3 in amino acids: CASNDRGGETQYF. DNA for the CDR3: TGTGCCAGTAACGACAGGGGAGGAGAGACCCAGTACTTC. The rearrangement uses TRBV6-5 and TRBJ2-5, with 8 bases that match TRBD1. CDR3 size: 13 residues. Germline V gives CDR1 MNHEY, CDR2 SVGAGI. V shed 9 bases and J 4 bases; nucleotides not matched to a gene: 7.

This clone was seen more than once but under ten times. The V call is TRBV29-1, the J call TRBJ1-6; a possible D gene is TRBD1 (5 bases). This CDR3 is built from 15 residues. Trimming took off 6 bases at V and 10 bases at J, with 22 bases between the two ends. The germline CDR1 and CDR2 sequences are SQVTM and ANQGSEA. CDR3 bases: TGCAGCGTCGCTCTCGGGGGATTAGAGGGATCACCCCTCCACTTT. This translates into CSVALGGLEGSPLHF. The full variable domain, with the rest looked up from reference TRBV29-1 and TRBJ1-6, is SAVISQKPSRDICQRGTSLTIQCQVDSQVTMMFWYRQQPGQSLTLIATANQGSEATYESGFVIDKFPISRPNLTFSTLTVSNMSPEDSSIYLCSVALGGLEGSPLHFGNGTRLTVT.

This clone has a single count. The rearrangement links TRBV7-2 to TRBJ2-1; TRBD1 might be the D (6 bases). V lost 3 bases and J 15 bases, leaving 15 bases between the germline ends. This CDR3 contains 12 residues. Germline CDR1 reads SGHTA; CDR2 reads FQGNSA. CDR3 nucleotide sequence: TGTGCCAGCAGCTTCATACGGACAGCTCCGTTCTTC. Translating it yields CASSFIRTAPFF.

This rearrangement joins TRBV5-4 to TRBJ1-4, with D unresolved. Germline lookup yields CDR1 SGHNT and CDR2 YYREEE (reference sequence). CDR3 length equals 15 residues. V was shortened by 5 bases and J by 5 bases, with 16 bases between the two germline ends. DNA of the CDR3: TGTGCCAGCAGATCACAGCTCGCTCTGAATGAAAAACTGTTTTTT. Amino acid sequence: CASRSQLALNEKLFF.

In this sample, this clone turned up a few times. The chain is built from TRBV29-1 and TRBJ1-1; D is perhaps TRBD1 (6 bases). V gave up 6 bases and J gave up 0 bases, with 23 bases separating them. There are 17 residues in the CDR3. Germline assignment: CDR1 SQVTM and CDR2 ANQGSEA. CDR3 sequence (DNA): TGCAGCGTGGGCCCCGGGACAAAAAGGCTCGTGAACACTGAAGCTTTCTTT. Amino acid sequence: CSVGPGTKRLVNTEAFF.

The rearrangement joins TRBV7-2 to TRBJ2-3; no reliable D call. The CDR3 runs to 16 residues. Germline CDR1 SGHTA, CDR2 FQGNSA. V shed 2 bases and J shed 1 base, with 13 bases lying between them. CDR3 bases: TGTGCCAGCAGCTTATCCCTGACTGAAGGCACAGATACGCAGTATTTT. Translated: CASSLSLTEGTDTQYF.

The chain has TRBV5-4 and TRBJ2-2, with 11 bases lining up with TRBD2. The CDR3 totals 18 residues. The junction had 9 bases not matched to a gene; V was cut back by 0 bases and J by 5 bases. Looked up from germline, CDR1 is SGHNT and CDR2 is YYREEE (reference sequence). CDR3 sequence (DNA): TGTGCCAGCAGCTTGGATAGCGGGAGGGCCTTCCAGACCGGGGAGCTGTTTTTT. This encodes CASSLDSGRAFQTGELFF.

This clone was observed a handful of times. The chain carries TRBV6-6 and TRBJ1-6; 7 bases map to TRBD1. CDR1 and CDR2 (germline): MNHNY, SVGAGI (reference sequence). The junction had 10 bases not matched to a gene; V was cut back by 5 bases and J by 9 bases. CDR3 size: 15 residues. The CDR3 sequence is CASSRSTGQFSPLHF. CDR3 DNA sequence: TGTGCCAGCAGTCGATCGACAGGGCAGTTTTCACCCCTCCACTTT.

The chain couples TRBV9 to TRBJ2-7, with TRBD2 identical over 10 bases. The CDR3 runs 16 residues. Germline loops: CDR1 SGDLS, CDR2 YYNGEE. V was pared by 0 bases and J by 2 bases, with 5 bases of the junction left unmatched. The CDR3 region is CASSVGASGSTYEQYF. CDR3 nucleotides: TGTGCCAGCAGCGTAGGTGCTAGCGGGAGTACCTACGAGCAGTACTTC.

In this sample, this clone turned up once. The rearrangement uses TRBV4-2 and TRBJ2-3; TRBD1 agrees at 10 bases. The CDR3 is 17 residues long. Germline CDR1 LGHNA, CDR2 YNFKEQ. Unmatched junction bases numbered 9, after V lost 3 bases and J lost 3 bases. The chain's CDR3 is CASSHLNPGQGTDTQYF. Written as DNA, the CDR3 is TGTGCCAGCAGCCACCTAAATCCGGGACAGGGGACAGATACGCAGTATTTT.

This clone was counted once. J is TRBJ2-1 and V is TRBV5-1; D perhaps matches TRBD1 (6 bases). V gave up 3 bases and J gave up 5 bases, with 18 bases separating them. From germline, CDR1 is SGHRS and CDR2 YFSETQ. This CDR3 region has 16 residues. Here the CDR3 reads CASSSSVVDSNNEQFF. The CDR3 DNA reads TGCGCCAGCAGCTCCAGCGTTGTGGACAGTAACAATGAGCAGTTCTTC. The whole variable domain, remainder taken from reference TRBV5-1 and TRBJ2-1, is KAGVTQTPRYLIKTRGQQVTLSCSPISGHRSVSWYQQTPGQGLQFLFEYFSETQRNKGNFPGRFSGRQFSNSRSEMNVSTLELGDSALYLCASSSSVVDSNNEQFFGPGTRLTVL.

V usage is TRBV4-1 and J usage is TRBJ2-1; D is possibly TRBD2 (5 bases). The germline V gene encodes CDR1 MGHRA and CDR2 YSYEKL. V lost 3 bases and J 4 bases, leaving 19 bases between the germline ends. This CDR3 is 17 amino acids long. The CDR3 is CASSQSSPAFPYNEQFF. The CDR3 region has the DNA TGCGCCAGCAGCCAGTCTAGCCCGGCTTTCCCTTACAATGAGCAGTTCTTC.

The chain recombines TRBV5-1 with TRBJ2-3; tentative D call: TRBD1 (6 bases). This CDR3 has 16 amino acids. Germline V gene data show CDR1 as SGHRS and CDR2 as YFSETQ. Trimming pared 0 bases from V and 0 bases from J, leaving 11 bases between. The DNA for the CDR3 is TGCGCCAGCAGCTTGGCAGGGGCCGGTAGCACAGATACGCAGTATTTT. Amino acids: CASSLAGAGSTDTQYF.

V is TRBV7-8 and J is TRBJ2-2, with D perhaps matching TRBD1 (5 bases). The CDR3 loop spans 15 amino acids. Trimming cost V 6 bases and J 0 bases, with 11 bases left between them. Germline V gene lookup returns CDR1 SGHVS and CDR2 FQNEAQ. The CDR3 nucleotides read TGTGCCAGCAGTTTGACAGCTACGAACACCGGGGAGCTGTTTTTT. It is translated as CASSLTATNTGELFF.

CDR3 coding DNA: TGCGCCAGCAGTCACCGACAGGATGTAAGCTCTGGGGCCAACGTCCTGACTTTC. Encoded protein: CASSHRQDVSSGANVLTF. This chain uses TRBV23-1 with TRBJ2-6; the D gene is possibly TRBD1 (6 bases). TRBV23-1 is an ORF; its function is uncertain. V shed 3 bases and J shed 0 bases, with 15 bases lying between them. CDR3 length equals 18 residues.

The rearrangement joins TRBV21-1 to TRBJ2-1; the D call in the table, TRBD1, was not verified against the DNA. TRBV21-1 is a listed pseudogene. This CDR3 comprises 10 residues. The CDR3 sequence: CASRSIEQFF. CDR3 DNA sequence: TGTGCCAGCAGATCAATTGAGCAGTTCTTC.

The rearrangement joins TRBV7-8 to TRBJ1-2, with TRBD1 identical over 10 bases. Looked up from germline, CDR1 is SGHVS and CDR2 is FQNEAQ. Unmatched junction bases numbered 2, after V lost 5 bases and J lost 2 bases. The CDR3 contains 14 residues. The CDR3 DNA follows: TGTGCCAGCAGCCAGGACAGGGGGAACTATGGCTACACCTTC. Its translation is CASSQDRGNYGYTF.

The rearrangement joins TRBV4-1 to TRBJ2-5; 8 bases are a match to TRBD2. CDR1 is MGHRA, CDR2 YSYEKL, per germline. The CDR3 extends over 15 amino acids. V gave up 1 base and J gave up 4 bases; unmatched junction bases: 5. CDR3 residues: CASSQGGLEGETQYF. The CDR3 coding sequence is TGCGCCAGCAGCCAAGGGGGACTAGAAGGAGAGACCCAGTACTTC.

The chain uses TRBV10-3 and TRBJ2-2; TRBD1 agrees at 8 bases. The germline gives CDR1 ENHRY, CDR2 SYGVKD. The J segment lost 4 bases and the V segment lost 11 bases, leaving 6 bases of the junction unmatched. The CDR3 has 13 amino acids. Here the CDR3 DNA reads TGTGCCGTCGCTACAGGGGGCACCGGGGAGCTGTTTTTT. Amino acids: CAVATGGTGELFF.

The chain joins TRBV4-2 to TRBJ1-5; a weak D match, TRBD1 (5 bases). Trimming removed 1 base from V and 9 bases from J, with 7 bases in between. Germline-derived CDR1 and CDR2 are LGHNA and YNFKEQ. The CDR3 runs 12 residues. The CDR3 coding sequence is TGTGCCAGCAGCCAAGGGGGGGGGCCCCAGCATTTT. Translating gives CASSQGGGPQHF.

V and J are TRBV10-3 and TRBJ1-1, with 9 bases fitting TRBD1. The CDR3 has 14 residues. V lost 7 bases to trimming and J lost 3 bases; unmatched junction nucleotides: 6. Germline CDR1 and CDR2: ENHRY and SYGVKD. The CDR3 region is CAITSGQGYTEAFF. For the CDR3, the DNA is TGTGCCATCACATCGGGACAGGGATACACTGAAGCTTTCTTT.

The CDR3 DNA is TGTGCCAGCAGCTTAGGGACAACCCAAGAGACCCAGTACTTC. Translation gives CASSLGTTQETQYF. The genes are TRBV11-2 and TRBJ2-5; a weak D match, TRBD1 (5 bases). V lost 1 base and J lost 1, with 7 bases in between. Germline lookup yields CDR1 SGHAT and CDR2 FQNNGV. This CDR3 contains 14 residues. The full variable domain, in which reference TRBV11-2 and TRBJ2-5 provide the parts outside the CDR3, is EAGVAQSPRYKIIEKRQSVAFWCNPISGHATLYWYQQILGQGPKLLIQFQNNGVVDDSQLPKDRFSAERLKGVDSTLKIQPAKLEDSAVYLCASSLGTTQETQYFGPGTRLLVL.

The chain carries TRBV12-3 or TRBV12-4 and TRBJ2-7; 9 positions agree with TRBD2. J gave up 7 bases and V 5 bases, and 6 bases lay outside the gene matches. This CDR3 region has 13 residues. This CDR3 is CASSTLREGEQYF. The CDR3 nucleotides are TGTGCCAGCAGTACTCTGCGGGAGGGAGAGCAGTACTTC.

Only one count was recorded for this clone. CDR3 DNA: TGTGCCAGCAGCGAGGGACAGCACTCCTACGAGCAGTACTTC. Its translation: CASSEGQHSYEQYF. The genes are TRBV9 and TRBJ2-7; 7 bases agree with TRBD1. This CDR3 has 14 residues. Germline trimming cut 3 bases from V and 0 bases from J; bases unmatched to any gene: 3. Germline CDR1 reads SGDLS; CDR2 reads YYNGEE. The variable domain in full, with the rest retrieved from reference TRBV9 and TRBJ2-7, is DSGVTQTPKHLITATGQRVTLRCSPRSGDLSVYWYQQSLDQGLQFLIQYYNGEERAKGNILERFSAQQFPDLHSELNLSSLELGDSALYFCASSEGQHSYEQYFGPGTRLTVT.

V is TRBV5-1 and J is TRBJ1-5; 11 bases align to TRBD1. The CDR3 is 17 residues long. CDR1 and CDR2 (germline): SGHRS, YFSETQ. J lost 2 bases, V lost 4 bases, and 8 bases had no gene match. The CDR3 spells CASSPDGQGAGNQPQHF. CDR3 nucleotides: TGCGCCAGCAGCCCTGATGGACAGGGGGCAGGCAATCAGCCCCAGCATTTT.